The T cell receptor (beta chain) described here comes from a study of T-cell reconstitution after alpha-beta-depleted transplantation in children. Broader study findings: Several hundred expanded graft clones reportedly supplied alpha-beta T cells about two months after transplant. TCRbeta diversity was high at day 60 in some patients (a result of surviving recipient T cells and thymic progenitors). T-cell counts and diversity at one year post-transplant came mainly from newly produced T cells.

Trimming shortened V by 4 bases and J by 3 bases, and 7 bases separated the two germline ends. CDR1 is MNHEY, CDR2 SVGEGT, per germline. The CDR3 consists of 13 residues. Preparation of the TCRbeta library involved a method that used unique molecular identifiers. A single record per CDR3 protein comes from TCRdb applying MiXCR to the PCR reads. The table records 40,000 to 55,000 distinct CDR3 sequences, roughly 5% of them present only once. Worth noting for this clonotype: Its antigen is not known.

Specimen: PBMCs, mostly from graft donor cells, collected 60 days after TCRalphabeta/CD19-depleted stem cell transplant. The TCR sequence derives from a female patient under 10 years old who had a stem cell transplant for aplastic anemia, so the T cells may come from the graft donor. The rearrangement links TRBV6-2 or TRBV6-3 to TRBJ1-5; the D gene is possibly TRBD1 (5 bases). CDR3 protein: CASSWDVNQPQHF. CDR3 coding DNA: TGTGCCAGCAGTTGGGACGTCAATCAGCCCCAGCATTTT.